The T cell receptor (beta chain) under discussion was sequenced for a study of T cells in Graves' hyperthyroidism and ophthalmopathy. TCR beta CDR3 region amplification was performed from RNA transcripts. A set of HTBI primers served as the primers for a first-round RT-PCR of the TCR CDR3. Each CDR3 protein gets one entry after TCRdb re-called the multiplex PCR reads with MiXCR. There are 610,000 or so distinct CDR3 sequences in the sample; just over 45% occur only once, and more than 7% lies in the top ten. The CDR3 covers 15 residues. Germline-derived CDR1 and CDR2 are DFQATT and SNEGSKA (reference sequence). Comments on this clonotype: Antigen unknown. Since a much larger clone is just one base distant, this may be a read error. Likely a read error: the CDR3 ends without its conserved phenylalanine or tryptophan.

Patients aged 18 to 65 had newly diagnosed hyperthyroidism that had lasted under 2 months. Whole-study findings and limits: Blood also contained most expanded thyroid clonotypes above 0.001.

The chain uses TRBV20-1 and TRBJ2-5; 9 nucleotides line up with TRBD2. Matching the DNA end better, TRBJ2-1 makes the J call doubtful. The TCR originated in a woman under 30 with Graves' hyperthyroidism. Sequenced material: peripheral blood or thyroid tissue (not recorded which). The CDR3 is CSASFIAGAPDEQFS. The CDR3 DNA sequence: TGCAGTGCTAGCTTCATAGCGGGGGCGCCTGATGAGCAGTTCTCC.